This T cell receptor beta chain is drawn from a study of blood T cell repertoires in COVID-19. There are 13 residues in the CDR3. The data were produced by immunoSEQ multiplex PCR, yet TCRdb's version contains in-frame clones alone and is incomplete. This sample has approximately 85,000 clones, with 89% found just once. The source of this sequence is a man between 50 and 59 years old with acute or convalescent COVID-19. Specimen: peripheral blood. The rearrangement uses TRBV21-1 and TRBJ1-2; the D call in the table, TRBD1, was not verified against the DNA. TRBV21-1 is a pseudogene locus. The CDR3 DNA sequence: TGTGCCAGCAGGGACGGACAGGGGGATGGCTACACCTTC. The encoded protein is CASRDGQGDGYTF.